The 10 T cell receptor beta chains reported below all come from one sample, sequenced in a study of CD8+CD57+ T cells in acquired aplastic anemia. TCR beta VDJ combinations and CDR3 sequences were profiled from genomic DNA. One entry per CDR3 protein, called by TCRdb with MiXCR from the reads. There are under 350,000 distinct CDR3 sequences in the sample; 56% occur only once, and less than 10% lies in the top ten. Input material: sorted CD4+, CD8+, or CD8+CD57+ T cells (not recorded which) from PBMCs. These receptors originate from a human donor with severe aplastic anemia or a healthy control (not recorded which).

As DNA, the CDR3 is TGCGCCATCGGACAGGGGGGCAATGAGCAGTTCTTC. Translating gives CAIGQGGNEQFF. The chain uses TRBV10-2 and TRBJ2-1; 10 bases map to TRBD1. The CDR3 length is 12 residues. After removal of 10 bases from V and 6 bases from J, the junction contained 3 bases not matched to a gene. Per the germline V gene, CDR1 is WSHSY and CDR2 is SAAADI.

This clonotype was counted many times. The genes are TRBV4-1 and TRBJ1-5; D is ambiguous. The CDR3 is made up of 15 amino acids. CDR1 MGHRA and CDR2 YSYEKL come from the germline V gene. V was cut by 0 bases and J by 1 base, with 7 bases left in between. This chain's CDR3 is CASSQDVGSNQPQHF. CDR3 DNA: TGCGCCAGCAGCCAAGACGTTGGGAGCAATCAGCCCCAGCATTTT.

This clonotype came up many times. The rearrangement links TRBV7-3 to TRBJ2-7; D perhaps matches TRBD2 (7 bases). Trimming pared 3 bases from V and 3 bases from J, leaving 15 bases between. CDR3 length: 15 residues. Germline V gives CDR1 SGHTA, CDR2 FQGTGA. The CDR3 reads CASSLRGGLHYEQYF. The CDR3 DNA follows: TGTGCCAGCAGCTTGAGGGGGGGACTACACTACGAGCAGTACTTC.

The chain is built from TRBV20-1 and TRBJ2-1, with a weak D call TRBD2 (6 bases). Trimming cost V 7 bases and J 8 bases, with 18 bases left between them. Germline CDR1 and CDR2: DFQATT and SNEGSKA (reference sequence). The CDR3 has 13 residues. The DNA for the CDR3 is TGCAGTGAAACGGGCGCGGGGAGCGATGAGCAGTTCTTC. Translated, it gives CSETGAGSDEQFF.

At least ten counts were recorded for this clonotype. The chain links TRBV2 to TRBJ2-1, with 10 nucleotides matching TRBD2. Germline-derived CDR1 and CDR2 are SNHLY and FYNNEI. The V segment lost 5 bases and the J segment 4 bases; nucleotides outside the gene matches: 5. The CDR3 is 15 residues long. The CDR3 bases are TGTGCCAGCAGTCCTAGCGGGGGCTCTTACAATGAGCAGTTCTTC. Translated, it gives CASSPSGGSYNEQFF.

CDR3 in DNA: TGCAGTGCTAGAGTCCACCAGGGCGGGGTCAGCAATTCACCCCTCCACTTT. Protein: CSARVHQGGVSNSPLHF. This chain connects TRBV20-1 to TRBJ1-6; tentatively, D is TRBD1 (5 bases). Trimming cost V 1 base and J 7 bases, with 20 bases left between them. Germline loops: CDR1 DFQATT, CDR2 SNEGSKA (reference sequence). This CDR3 spans 17 amino acids.

Many counts were recorded for this clonotype. The chain joins TRBV20-1 to TRBJ2-5; perhaps D is TRBD1 or TRBD2 (6 bases each). Between the trimmed V and J ends, which lost 4 bases and 1 base, there was a span of 19 bases. The CDR3 is 16 residues long. Germline lookup yields CDR1 DFQATT and CDR2 SNEGSKA (reference sequence). CDR3 nucleotides: TGCAGTGCTACTCCCCCAAAGGGGGGCCCCCAAGAGACCCAGTACTTC. Encoded protein: CSATPPKGGPQETQYF.

The rearrangement uses TRBV7-8 and TRBJ2-7; D perhaps matches TRBD1 (5 bases). The length of the CDR3 is 14 residues. The germline V gene encodes CDR1 SGHVS and CDR2 FQNEAQ. Trimming cost V 4 bases and J 7 bases, with 17 bases left between them. The CDR3 bases are TGTGCCAGCAGCTCCACCTGGGCAGGGCAAGAGCAGTACTTC. This translates into CASSSTWAGQEQYF.

This clonotype was counted many times. The chain joins TRBV6-6 to TRBJ2-7; D uncertain. The CDR3 covers 13 residues. The germline CDR1 and CDR2 sequences are MNHNY and SVGAGI (reference sequence). V was trimmed by 6 bases and J by 1 base, leaving 10 bases between them. The CDR3 is CASRQTVSYEQYF. The CDR3 DNA follows: TGTGCCAGCAGGCAGACGGTGTCCTACGAGCAGTACTTC.

The chain combines TRBV15 with TRBJ1-1, with D maybe TRBD1 (5 bases). CDR1 LNHNV and CDR2 YYDKDF come from the germline V gene (reference sequence). There are 14 residues in the CDR3. V dropped 9 bases and J dropped 3 bases, with 17 bases sitting between them. In DNA form, the CDR3 reads TGTGCCACACTTGGGGGGGGAAAGGACACTGAAGCTTTCTTT. Amino acid sequence: CATLGGGKDTEAFF.